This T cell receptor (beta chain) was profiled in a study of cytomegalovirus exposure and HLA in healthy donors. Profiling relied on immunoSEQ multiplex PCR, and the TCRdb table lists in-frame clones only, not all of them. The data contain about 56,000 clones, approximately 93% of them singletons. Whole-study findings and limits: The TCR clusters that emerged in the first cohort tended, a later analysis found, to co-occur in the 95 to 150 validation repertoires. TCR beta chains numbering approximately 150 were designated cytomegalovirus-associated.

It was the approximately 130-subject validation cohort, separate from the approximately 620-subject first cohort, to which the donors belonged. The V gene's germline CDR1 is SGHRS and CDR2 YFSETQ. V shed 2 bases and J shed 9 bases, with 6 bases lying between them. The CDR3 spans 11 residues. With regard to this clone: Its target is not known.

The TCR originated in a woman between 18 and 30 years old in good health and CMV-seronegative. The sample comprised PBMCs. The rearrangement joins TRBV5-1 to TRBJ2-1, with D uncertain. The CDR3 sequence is CASSFTTEQFF. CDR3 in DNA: TGCGCCAGCAGCTTCACAACTGAGCAGTTCTTC.